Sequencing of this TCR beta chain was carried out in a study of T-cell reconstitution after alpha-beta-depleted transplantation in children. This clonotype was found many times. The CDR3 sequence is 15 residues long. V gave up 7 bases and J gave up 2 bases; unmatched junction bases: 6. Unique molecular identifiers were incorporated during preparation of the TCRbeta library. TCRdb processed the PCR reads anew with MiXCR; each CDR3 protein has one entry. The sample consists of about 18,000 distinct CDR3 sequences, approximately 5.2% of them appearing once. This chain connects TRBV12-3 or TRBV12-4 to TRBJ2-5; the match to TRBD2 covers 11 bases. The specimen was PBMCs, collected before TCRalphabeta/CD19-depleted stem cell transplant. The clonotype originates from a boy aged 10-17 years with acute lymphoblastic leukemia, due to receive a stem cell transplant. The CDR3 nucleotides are TGTGCCAGCACCGAAGGGACTAGCGGTCAAGAGACCCAGTACTTC. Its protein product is CASTEGTSGQETQYF.